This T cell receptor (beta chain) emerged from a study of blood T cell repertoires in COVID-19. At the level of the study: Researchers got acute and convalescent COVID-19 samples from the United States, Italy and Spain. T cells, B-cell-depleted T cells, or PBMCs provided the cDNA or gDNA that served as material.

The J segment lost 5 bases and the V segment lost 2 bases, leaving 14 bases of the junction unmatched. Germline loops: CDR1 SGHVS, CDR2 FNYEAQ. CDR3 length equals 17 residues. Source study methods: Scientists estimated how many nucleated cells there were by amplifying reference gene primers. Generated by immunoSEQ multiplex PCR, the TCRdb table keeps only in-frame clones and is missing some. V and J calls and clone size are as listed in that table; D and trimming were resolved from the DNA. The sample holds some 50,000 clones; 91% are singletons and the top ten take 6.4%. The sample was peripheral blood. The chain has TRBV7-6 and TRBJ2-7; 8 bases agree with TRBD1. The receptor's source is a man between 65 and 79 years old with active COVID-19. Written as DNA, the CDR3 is TGTGCCAGCAGCTTATTCCAGCGAGGCAGGGGGCAAAACGAGCAGTACTTC. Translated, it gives CASSLFQRGRGQNEQYF.